This T cell receptor beta chain was profiled in a study of blood T cells in healthy people across ages. CDR3 length: 15 amino acids. Trimming shortened V by 1 base and J by 3 bases, and 13 bases separated the two germline ends. The germline gives CDR1 LGHNA, CDR2 YNFKEQ. The second PCR ran roughly 6 to 11 cycles with a sample-barcoded 5' primer and J-beta primers. Every single cDNA molecule received a tag from a template-switch adaptor with 12 random nucleotides. Each CDR3 protein is one row after TCRdb ran MiXCR on the 5' RACE reads. Among approximately 770,000 distinct CDR3 sequences listed, more than 45% were seen once. This clonotype was found a few times.

The sample was blood. This chain joins TRBV4-2 and TRBJ2-7; no reliable D call. The origin of this receptor is a man aged 30-40 years in good health. The CDR3 nucleotides are TGTGCCAGCAGCCAAGCATCGAGTTACCTCTACGAGCAGTACTTC. Protein sequence: CASSQASSYLYEQYF.